This T cell receptor (beta chain) came from a study of cytomegalovirus exposure and HLA in healthy donors. Across the study: Among the approximately 370 donors who were genotyped, 81% fell in the genetic ancestry cluster that is associated with self-reported Caucasian donors.

Amplification used 60 Vbeta primers and 13 Jbeta primers. Original handling: Counted up in a later analysis, unique TCR beta chains came to around 80 million, with some 11 million shared. Here immunoSEQ multiplex PCR was the method, and the copy in TCRdb shows in-frame clones only, minus some. Clone size and V and J calls were adopted from that table, with D and trimming inferred from the DNA. The table has around 120,000 clones, less than 85% seen once. V shed 5 bases and J 0 bases; nucleotides not matched to a gene: 9. This CDR3 comprises 17 residues. Germline lookup yields CDR1 SGHNT and CDR2 YENEEA. Comments on this clone: Its antigen is not identified.

Overall study results and limits: There were reportedly fewer N-insertions in an Asian-associated ancestry cluster than the approximately 670-donor mean, in a later analysis. CMV serostatus was the sole immune exposure data available.

Sequences were obtained from PBMCs. The clonotype was recovered from a man in his thirties or forties in good health and CMV-seronegative. The chain uses TRBV11-3 and TRBJ2-2; TRBD1 matches 7 bases. CDR3 nucleotides: TGTGCCAGCAGCCCGGATTACAGGGGCCCGAACACCGGGGAGCTGTTTTTT. Its protein product is CASSPDYRGPNTGELFF.